A single TCR beta chain is shown here with its context. No antigen is known for it. Clones were sequenced by immunoSEQ multiplex PCR, and TCRdb holds only the in-frame ones, with some missing. The top ten hold approximately 19% of the sample, which has just under 60,000 clones, around 94% seen once. This specimen belongs to a study of human versus mouse CDR3 diversity and MHC coevolution. On the study more broadly: Between roughly 5.5 x 10^6 and 1.6 x 10^7 valid reads came from each sample. Regarding the study as a whole: Most of the three human donors had the lowest clonal inequality.

The CDR3 is 16 residues long. Germline V gene data show CDR1 as MNHNY and CDR2 as SVGAGI (reference sequence). J gave up 7 bases and V 5 bases, and 8 bases lay outside the gene matches. V gene TRBV6-6 combines with J gene TRBJ1-6, with 10 bases identical to TRBD1. The material sequenced was naive CD4+ T cells from blood. As for subset: CD45RO-negative CD62L-positive naive CD4 T cells. The sequence was obtained from a person in their 60s in good health. Written as DNA, the CDR3 is TGTGCCAGCAGTCCGGGGGGGACAGGGGCGAATTCACCCCTCCACTTT. It is translated as CASSPGGTGANSPLHF.